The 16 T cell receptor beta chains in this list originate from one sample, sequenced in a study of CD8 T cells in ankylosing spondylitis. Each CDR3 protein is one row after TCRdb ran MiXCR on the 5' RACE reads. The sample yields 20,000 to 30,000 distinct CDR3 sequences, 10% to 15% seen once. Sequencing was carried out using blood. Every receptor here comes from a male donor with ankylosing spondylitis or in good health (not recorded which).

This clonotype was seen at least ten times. The CDR3 spells CASSYRSGTDTQYF. In nucleotides, the CDR3 is TGTGCCAGCAGCTACCGTTCCGGCACAGATACGCAGTATTTT. The V gene is TRBV7-2, the J gene TRBJ2-3; D is uncertain. The CDR3 has 14 amino acids. The V gene's germline CDR1 is SGHTA and CDR2 FQGNSA. Trimming removed 4 bases at V and 1 base at J, with 9 bases between.

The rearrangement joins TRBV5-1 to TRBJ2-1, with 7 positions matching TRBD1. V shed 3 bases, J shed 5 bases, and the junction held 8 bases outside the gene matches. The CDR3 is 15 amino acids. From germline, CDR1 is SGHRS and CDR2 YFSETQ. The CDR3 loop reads CASSSGGTSDNEQFF. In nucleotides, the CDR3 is TGCGCCAGCAGCTCAGGGGGAACTTCGGACAATGAGCAGTTCTTC.

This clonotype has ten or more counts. The CDR3 protein is CASSESGGTGTGELFF. As DNA, the CDR3 is TGTGCCAGCAGTGAATCTGGGGGGACGGGGACCGGGGAGCTGTTTTTT. V is TRBV25-1 and J is TRBJ2-2; TRBD2 is a possible D gene (6 bases). The ends were cut back, 1 base at V and 5 bases at J, with 14 bases in the middle. Germline CDR1 is MGHDK and CDR2 is SYGVNS. The CDR3 is 16 residues long. Looking up the rest from reference TRBV25-1 and TRBJ2-2 gives the full variable domain: EADIYQTPRYLVIGTGKKITLECSQTMGHDKMYWYQQDPGMELHLIHYSYGVNSTEKGDLSSESTVSRIRTEHFPLTLESARPSHTSQYLCASSESGGTGTGELFFGEGSRLTVL.

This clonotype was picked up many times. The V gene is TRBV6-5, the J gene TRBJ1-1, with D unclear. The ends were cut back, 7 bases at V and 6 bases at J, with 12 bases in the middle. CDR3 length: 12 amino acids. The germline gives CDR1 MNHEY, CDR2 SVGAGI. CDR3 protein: CASTNGGSEAFF. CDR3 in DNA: TGTGCCAGCACCAACGGAGGGTCTGAAGCTTTCTTT.

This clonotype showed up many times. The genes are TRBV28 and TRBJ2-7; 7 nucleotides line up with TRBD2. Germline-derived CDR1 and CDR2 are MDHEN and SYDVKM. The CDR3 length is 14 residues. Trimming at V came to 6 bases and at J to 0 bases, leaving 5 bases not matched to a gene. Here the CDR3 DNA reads TGTGCCAGCAGCCCCGGGGGGAGCTCCTACGAGCAGTACGTC. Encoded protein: CASSPGGSSYEQYV.

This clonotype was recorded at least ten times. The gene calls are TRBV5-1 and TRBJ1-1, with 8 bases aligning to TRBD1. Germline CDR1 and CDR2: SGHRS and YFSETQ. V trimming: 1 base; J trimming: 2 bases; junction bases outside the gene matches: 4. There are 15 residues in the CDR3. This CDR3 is CASSLPTGANTEAFF. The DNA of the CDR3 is TGCGCCAGCAGCTTGCCGACAGGGGCCAACACTGAAGCTTTCTTT.

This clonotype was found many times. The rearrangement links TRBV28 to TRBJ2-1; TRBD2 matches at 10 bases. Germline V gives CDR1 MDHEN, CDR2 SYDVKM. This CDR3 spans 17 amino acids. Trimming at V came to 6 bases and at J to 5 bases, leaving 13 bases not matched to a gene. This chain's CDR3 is CASRPSGSVPPNNEQFF. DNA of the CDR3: TGTGCCAGCAGGCCTAGCGGGAGTGTCCCCCCTAACAATGAGCAGTTCTTC.

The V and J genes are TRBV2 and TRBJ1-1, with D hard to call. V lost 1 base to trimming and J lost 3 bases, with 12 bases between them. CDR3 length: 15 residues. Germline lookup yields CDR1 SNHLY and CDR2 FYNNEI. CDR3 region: CASSEVWTKHTEAFF. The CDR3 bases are TGTGCCAGCAGTGAAGTCTGGACTAAACACACTGAAGCTTTCTTT. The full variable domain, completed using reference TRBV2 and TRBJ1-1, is EPEVTQTPSHQVTQMGQEVILRCVPISNHLYFYWYRQILGQKVEFLVSFYNNEISEKSEIFDDQFSVERPDGSNFTLKIRSTKLEDSAMYFCASSEVWTKHTEAFFGQGTRLTVV.

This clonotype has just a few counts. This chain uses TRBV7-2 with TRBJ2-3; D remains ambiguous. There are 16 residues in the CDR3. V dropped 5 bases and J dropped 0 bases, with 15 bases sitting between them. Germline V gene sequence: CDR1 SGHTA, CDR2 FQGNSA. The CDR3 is CASSHGYATSTDTQYF. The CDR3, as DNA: TGTGCCAGCAGCCACGGTTACGCAACTAGCACAGATACGCAGTATTTT.

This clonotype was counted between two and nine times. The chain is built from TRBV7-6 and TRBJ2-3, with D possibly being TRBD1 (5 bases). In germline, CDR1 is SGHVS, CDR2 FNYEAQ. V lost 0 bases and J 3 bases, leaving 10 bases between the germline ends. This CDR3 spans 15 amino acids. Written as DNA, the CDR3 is TGTGCCAGCAGCTTAGCAGGGGTCCAGACAGATACGCAGTATTTT. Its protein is CASSLAGVQTDTQYF.

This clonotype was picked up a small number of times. The CDR3 region is CASNPTGRATYEQYF. The CDR3 bases are TGTGCCAGCAACCCGACAGGGAGGGCAACCTACGAGCAGTACTTC. V and J are TRBV27 and TRBJ2-7; the D call may be TRBD1 or TRBD2 (7 bases each). The CDR3 runs to 15 residues. Germline V lookup: CDR1 MNHEY, CDR2 SMNVEV (reference sequence). V was clipped by 7 bases and J by 2 bases, with 18 bases between them.

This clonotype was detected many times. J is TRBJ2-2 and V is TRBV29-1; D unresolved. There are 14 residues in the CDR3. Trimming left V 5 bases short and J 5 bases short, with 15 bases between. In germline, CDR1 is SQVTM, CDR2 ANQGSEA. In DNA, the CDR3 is TGCAGCGTTCTGGTAACAGACACTACCGGGGAGCTGTTTTTT. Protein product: CSVLVTDTTGELFF.

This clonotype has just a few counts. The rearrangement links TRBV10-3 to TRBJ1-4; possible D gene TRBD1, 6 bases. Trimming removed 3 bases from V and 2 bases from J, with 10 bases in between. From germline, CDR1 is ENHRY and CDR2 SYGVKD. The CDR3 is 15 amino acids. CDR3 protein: CAISDRGGTNEKLFF. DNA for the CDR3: TGTGCCATCAGTGACAGGGGAGGTACTAATGAAAAACTGTTTTTT.

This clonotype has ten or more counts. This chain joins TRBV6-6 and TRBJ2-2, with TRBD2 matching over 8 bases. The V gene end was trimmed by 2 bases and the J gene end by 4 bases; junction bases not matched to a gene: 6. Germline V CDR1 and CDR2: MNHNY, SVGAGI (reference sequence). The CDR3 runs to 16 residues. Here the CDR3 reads CASSYLGLAGTGELFF. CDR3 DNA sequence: TGTGCCAGCAGTTACCTCGGACTAGCTGGCACCGGGGAGCTGTTTTTT.

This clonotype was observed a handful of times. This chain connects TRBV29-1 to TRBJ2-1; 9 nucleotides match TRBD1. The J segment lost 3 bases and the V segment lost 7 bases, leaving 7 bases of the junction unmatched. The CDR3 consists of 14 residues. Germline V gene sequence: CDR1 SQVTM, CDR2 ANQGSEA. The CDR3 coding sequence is TGCAGCGCAACGGGACAGGGCTACTACAATGAGCAGTTCTTC. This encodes CSATGQGYYNEQFF.

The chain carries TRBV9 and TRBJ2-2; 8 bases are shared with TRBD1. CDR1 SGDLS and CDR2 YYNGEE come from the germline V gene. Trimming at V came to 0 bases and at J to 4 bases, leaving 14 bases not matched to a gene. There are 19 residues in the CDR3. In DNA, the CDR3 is TGTGCCAGCAGCGTAGCAAATCAGGGGGCCGGATCCCGCACCGGGGAGCTGTTTTTT. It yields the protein CASSVANQGAGSRTGELFF. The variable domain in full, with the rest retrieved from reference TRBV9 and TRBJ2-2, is DSGVTQTPKHLITATGQRVTLRCSPRSGDLSVYWYQQSLDQGLQFLIQYYNGEERAKGNILERFSAQQFPDLHSELNLSSLELGDSALYFCASSVANQGAGSRTGELFFGEGSRLTVL.